The present entry profiles one T cell receptor (beta chain) with its context. The source of the sample is a study of lymphopenia after photon versus proton radiotherapy. This CDR3 region has 17 residues. J was trimmed by 0 bases and V by 5 bases; bases with no gene match: 8. Germline assignment: CDR1 SNHLY and CDR2 FYNNEI. The repertoire was sequenced with immunoSEQ multiplex PCR; TCRdb's copy has only in-frame clones and lacks some. In the table there are approximately 7,200 clones, 88% of which are singletons. This rearrangement joins TRBV2 to TRBJ2-7, with TRBD2 matching over 12 bases. The clonotype comes from a woman between 65 and 79 years old with pancreatic cancer. The source material was peripheral blood, sampled from a patient treated with photon-based radiotherapy. The CDR3: CASSRGLAGTSSYEQYF. CDR3 in DNA: TGTGCCAGCAGTAGAGGACTAGCGGGGACAAGCTCCTACGAGCAGTACTTC.